Each of the 2 T cell receptor beta chains below was sequenced from the same sample in a study of human T cells and chemical hapten exposure. Stated time point: patch test 2, 6 weeks after DPC sensitization. Treatment defined: therapeutic diphenylcyclopropenone sensitization with weekly scalp DPC. TCRdb independently ran MiXCR on the RACE reads; one entry per CDR3 protein. The sample yields 84,000 or so distinct CDR3 sequences, roughly 10% seen once. Sequencing used whole blood, obtained in connection with sensitization to the hapten diphenylcyclopropenone (DPC). The receptors come from a woman aged 25 to 39 with alopecia areata. Some clones in this sample may be carry-over from other donors' samples.

This clonotype was found a few times. The V call is TRBV18, the J call TRBJ1-1, with 7 bases matching TRBD1. The CDR3 has 12 amino acids. Trimming cost V 5 bases and J 5 bases; bases outside gene matches: 2. Germline V gene data show CDR1 as KGHSH and CDR2 as LQKENI. In DNA form, the CDR3 reads TGTGCCAGCTCAAACAGGGGTACTGAAGCTTTCTTT. Its translation is CASSNRGTEAFF.

Ten or more counts support this clonotype. The genes are TRBV3-1 and TRBJ2-5; 7 bases fit TRBD2. Per germline, CDR1 LGHDT and CDR2 YNNKEL (reference sequence). After removal of 0 bases from V and 3 bases from J, the junction contained 7 bases not matched to a gene. CDR3 length equals 16 residues. This CDR3 is CASSQDLIREEETQYF. Written as DNA, the CDR3 is TGTGCCAGCAGCCAAGATCTTATTCGGGAGGAAGAGACCCAGTACTTC.